These T cell receptor beta chains were read from a single sample in a study of blood T cell repertoires in COVID-19. Only in-frame clones appear in the TCRdb table, and some are missing; sequencing was by immunoSEQ multiplex PCR. The profile shows 30,000 to 40,000 clones, 75% to 90% of them singletons. Material for sequencing was peripheral blood. The receptors originated from a man between 60 and 75 years old with active or convalescent COVID-19. The CDR3 runs from the conserved cysteine through the conserved F or W. The order of the fields is CDR3 length, J gene, clone size, D gene, V gene, CDR3 DNA, CDR3 protein. D genes are given only for firm matches. Rows give clone size only sometimes, using once, few, many, or a class for an expanded clone.

14 TRBJ2-5 few TRBD2 TRBV11-2 TGTGCCAGCAGCCCGACGGGAGGGAAAGAGACCCAGTACTTC CASSPTGGKETQYF
15 TRBJ1-2 few . TRBV5-4 TGTGCCAGCAGCAGAGAGGACAGTAGTCTTTATGGCTACACCTTC CASSREDSSLYGYTF
14 TRBJ2-1 . . TRBV2 TGTGCCAGCAGTAGCAAGAGGAGTATCAATGAGCAGTTCTTC CASSSKRSINEQFF
16 TRBJ2-5 . TRBD2 TRBV5-1 TGCGCCAGCAGCACGCTGGGACTAGCTGGAGGGGAGACCCAGTACTTC CASSTLGLAGGETQYF
15 TRBJ2-3 . TRBD1 TRBV5-6 TGTGCCAGCAGCGCGCGGACAGGGGGCAGAGATACGCAGTATTTT CASSARTGGRDTQYF
14 TRBJ1-2 . TRBD1 TRBV7-2 TGTGCCAGCAGAAGTGGACAGGGTACGTCTGGCTACACCTTC CASRSGQGTSGYTF
12 TRBJ1-2 once . TRBV2 TGTGCCACCGCCTCCACAGGATATGGCTACACCTTC CATASTGYGYTF
15 TRBJ2-2 . . TRBV6-5 TGTGCCAGCAGTTACTCGACTGGCAACACCGGGGAGCTGTTTTTT CASSYSTGNTGELFF
15 TRBJ2-1 . TRBD2 TRBV30 TGTGCCTGGAGCGGACTAGCGGGAGTCATTCATGAGCAGTTCTTC CAWSGLAGVIHEQFF
16 TRBJ2-2 . TRBD2 TRBV6-5 TGTGCCAGCAGTTACTGGCTAGCGGGAGACACCGGGGAGCTGTTTTTT CASSYWLAGDTGELFF
13 TRBJ1-5 . . TRBV6-5 TGTGCCAGCAGTCTACAGGGATCGCAGCCCCAGCATTTT CASSLQGSQPQHF
17 TRBJ2-2 . TRBD2 TRBV6-1 TGTGCCAGCAGTGGACCCCCGGGACTAGCGGGGCCCGGGGAGCTGTTTTTT CASSGPPGLAGPGELFF
15 TRBJ2-5 . TRBD1 TRBV15 TGTGCCACCAGCAGAGACGAGGGGGCTCGAGAGACCCAGTACTTC CATSRDEGARETQYF
17 TRBJ2-1 . TRBD2 TRBV5-3 TGTGCCAGAAGCACCCCCTTCCTAGCGGAGGTCTACAATGAGCAGTTCTTC CARSTPFLAEVYNEQFF
14 TRBJ1-2 . . TRBV27 TGTGCCAGCAGTTTCTCAGGGGCAGGCTATGGCTACACCTTC CASSFSGAGYGYTF
14 TRBJ1-2 . . TRBV5-4 TGTGCCAGCAGCTTGGCCAGGGGTGGCGGTGGCTACACCTTC CASSLARGGGGYTF
14 TRBJ2-5 . TRBD1 TRBV19 TGTGCCAGTACCCCAGTCCGGGGACAGGGTCTACAGTACTTC CASTPVRGQGLQYF
15 TRBJ1-2 . TRBD1 TRBV7-8 TGTGCCAGCAGCCGAACCCAGGGACAGGGAACTGGCTACACCTTC CASSRTQGQGTGYTF
16 TRBJ2-3 once TRBD2 TRBV10-3 TGTGCCATCAGTGACGGGACTAGCGGCCCCACAGATACGCAGTATTTT CAISDGTSGPTDTQYF
14 TRBJ2-1 once TRBD2 TRBV3-1/TRBV3-2 TGTGCCAGCAGTCATAGCGGGGCATACAATGAGCAGTTCTTC CASSHSGAYNEQFF
14 TRBJ1-2 . TRBD1 TRBV28 TGTGCCAGCAGCTACGACAGGGTTAGCTATGGCTACACCTTC CASSYDRVSYGYTF
18 TRBJ2-5 . TRBD2 TRBV3-1/TRBV3-2 TGTGCCAGCAGCCAAGTGGATCTAGCGGGCAAACAGGGAGAGACCCAGTACTTC CASSQVDLAGKQGETQYF
14 TRBJ1-5 . TRBD1 TRBV12-5 TGTGCTAGTGGTTCGGGACAGATCAATCAGCCCCAGCATTTT CASGSGQINQPQHF
15 TRBJ2-1 . TRBD1 TRBV5-5 TGTGCCAGCAGCCCACCGGGACAGGGCTGGAATGAGCAGTTCTTC CASSPPGQGWNEQFF
14 TRBJ1-5 . TRBD1 TRBV6-5 TGTGCCAGCAGTTCGCAGGGGGCAGGTCAGCCCCAGCATTTT CASSSQGAGQPQHF
16 TRBJ2-2 . . TRBV5-5 TGTGCCAGCAGCTTTATGGGGCAGATAAACACCGGGGAGCTGTTTTTT CASSFMGQINTGELFF
16 TRBJ1-4 . . TRBV7-2 TGTGCGAGTAGAAGGGCGGGCAGCCCTACTAATGAAAAACTGTTTTTT CASRRAGSPTNEKLFF
16 TRBJ1-2 . . TRBV3-1/TRBV3-2 TGTGCCAGCAGCCATGGGGGCAGGGGAATGAGCTATGGCTACACCTTC CASSHGGRGMSYGYTF
13 TRBJ2-4 . . TRBV19 TGTGCCAGTAGTACCGAGGGACTTCACATTCAGTACTTC CASSTEGLHIQYF
13 TRBJ1-5 . TRBD1 TRBV29-1 TGCAGCGTCGCCGGACAGGGTGATCAGCCCCAGCATTTT CSVAGQGDQPQHF
14 TRBJ2-2 . . TRBV5-6 TGTGCCAGCAGCTTCGGAGGGAACACCGGGGAGCTGTTTTTT CASSFGGNTGELFF
15 TRBJ1-4 . TRBD1 TRBV19 TGTGCCAGTAGTATTAGACAGGGAACTAATGAAAAACTGTTTTTT CASSIRQGTNEKLFF
14 TRBJ1-5 . . TRBV28 TGTGCCAGCAGTCTAGGCAGAATTAATCAGCCCCAGCATTTT CASSLGRINQPQHF
14 TRBJ2-2 . TRBD1 TRBV5-6 TGTGCCAGCAGCTTGGGACAGGGGACCGGGGAGCTGTTTTTT CASSLGQGTGELFF
15 TRBJ1-6 . . TRBV27 TGTGCCAGCCAATCGAGGACAATCTATAATTCACCCCTCCACTTT CASQSRTIYNSPLHF
13 TRBJ1-2 . . TRBV12-3/TRBV12-4 TGTGCCAGCAGTTTAGGTAATAACTATGGCTACACCTTC CASSLGNNYGYTF
15 TRBJ1-6 . TRBD1 TRBV28 TGTGCCAGCAAGCACACAGGGGGCTCTAGTTCACCCCTCCACTTT CASKHTGGSSSPLHF
16 TRBJ2-2 . TRBD2 TRBV5-1 TGCGCCAGCAGCCTAACTAGCGGGGGGGCCTCTGGGGAGCTGTTTTTT CASSLTSGGASGELFF
11 TRBJ1-1 . . TRBV20-1 TGCAGTGCCCTCTCCCCGACTGAAGCTTTCTTT CSALSPTEAFF
14 TRBJ1-2 . . TRBV27 TGTGCCAGCAGTTTAGGCAGGGGACCCTATGGCTACACCTTC CASSLGRGPYGYTF
13 TRBJ1-4 once . TRBV2 TGTGCCAGCAGTGGTGGAGGGCGTGAAAAACTGTTTTTT CASSGGGREKLFF
17 TRBJ1-4 . . TRBV5-1 TGCGCCAGCGGAACCGGGACTCTTGGACTTAGTAATGAAAAACTGTTTTTT CASGTGTLGLSNEKLFF
14 TRBJ1-1 . . TRBV6-5 TGTGCCAGCGTGAACGGACAGTCGAACACTGAAGCTTTCTTT CASVNGQSNTEAFF
18 TRBJ2-3 . . TRBV5-1 TGCGCCAGCAGCCCCCGCGACTTCCGGGACTGGAGCACAGATACGCAGTATTTT CASSPRDFRDWSTDTQYF